This TCR beta chain was sequenced in a study of T cells after somatic rescue of genetic block. This clone has just one count. CDR1 is LNHDA and CDR2 is SQIVND in the germline V gene (reference sequence). This CDR3 contains 13 residues. Trimming stripped 3 bases from V and 2 bases from J, with 7 bases between. Method: immunoSEQ multiplex PCR; TCRdb's copy keeps in-frame clones and lacks some. Found here are 9,500 to 15,000 clones, over 60% of them singletons; the top ten hold approximately 20%. The gene calls are TRBV19 and TRBJ1-2; TRBD1 is a possible D gene (6 bases). The sample taken for sequencing was peripheral blood mononuclear cells (PBMCs). The source of this sequence is a boy aged 5 to 17. The CDR3 is CASSIRGNYGYTF. The CDR3 DNA reads as TGTGCCAGTAGTATCAGGGGAAACTATGGCTACACCTTC.